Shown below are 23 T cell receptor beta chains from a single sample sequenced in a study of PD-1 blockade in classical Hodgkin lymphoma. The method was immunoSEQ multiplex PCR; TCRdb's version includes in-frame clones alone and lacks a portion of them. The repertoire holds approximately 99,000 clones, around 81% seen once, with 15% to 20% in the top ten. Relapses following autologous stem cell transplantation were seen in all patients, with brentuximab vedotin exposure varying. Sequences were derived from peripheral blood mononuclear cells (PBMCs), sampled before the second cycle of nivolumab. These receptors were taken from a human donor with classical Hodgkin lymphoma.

The DNA of the CDR3 is TGTGCCAGCAGCGTAGGACAGGGACCTGTTGCCGAGCAGTACTTC. It encodes CASSVGQGPVAEQYF. V usage is TRBV9 and J usage is TRBJ2-7; 7 positions agree with TRBD1. V was pared by 0 bases and J by 6 bases, with 9 bases of the junction left unmatched. This CDR3 has 15 residues. Germline loops: CDR1 SGDLS, CDR2 YYNGEE.

CDR3 amino acids: CASSMLAGVSNNEQFF. CDR3 in DNA: TGTGCCAGTAGTATGCTAGCGGGAGTCTCGAACAATGAGCAGTTCTTC. The chain employs TRBV19 and TRBJ2-1, with 10 nucleotides matching TRBD2. From germline, CDR1 is LNHDA and CDR2 SQIVND (reference sequence). The CDR3 is 16 residues long. Trimming removed 3 bases from V and 5 bases from J; junction bases left unmatched: 7.

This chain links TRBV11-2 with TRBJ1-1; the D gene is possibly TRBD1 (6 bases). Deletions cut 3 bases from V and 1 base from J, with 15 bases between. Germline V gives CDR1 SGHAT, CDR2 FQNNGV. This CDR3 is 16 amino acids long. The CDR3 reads CASSLGRGRGNTEAFF. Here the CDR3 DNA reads TGTGCCAGCAGCTTGGGCAGGGGAAGGGGGAACACTGAAGCTTTCTTT.

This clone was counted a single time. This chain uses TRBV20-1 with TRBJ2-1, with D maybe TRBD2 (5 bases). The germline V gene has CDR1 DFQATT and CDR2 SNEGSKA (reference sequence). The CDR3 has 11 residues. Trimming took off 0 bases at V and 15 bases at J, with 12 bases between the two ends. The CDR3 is CSARDAGYPFF. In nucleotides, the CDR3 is TGCAGTGCTAGAGATGCGGGTTACCCGTTCTTC.

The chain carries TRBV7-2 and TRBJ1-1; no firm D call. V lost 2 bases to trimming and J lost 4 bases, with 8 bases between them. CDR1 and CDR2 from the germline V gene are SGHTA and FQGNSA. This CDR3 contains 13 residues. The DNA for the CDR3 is TGTGCCAGCAGCTTATCCGTGGGCACTGAAGCTTTCTTT. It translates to CASSLSVGTEAFF.

The CDR3 nucleotides read TGTGCCAGCAGCTTCGGGGCGGGCACGGAAGCTTTCTTT. Translation: CASSFGAGTEAFF. This rearrangement joins TRBV11-2 to TRBJ1-1; D may be TRBD1 (5 bases). Germline assignment: CDR1 SGHAT and CDR2 FQNNGV. CDR3 length equals 13 residues. V lost 3 bases and J 8 bases, leaving 13 bases between the germline ends.

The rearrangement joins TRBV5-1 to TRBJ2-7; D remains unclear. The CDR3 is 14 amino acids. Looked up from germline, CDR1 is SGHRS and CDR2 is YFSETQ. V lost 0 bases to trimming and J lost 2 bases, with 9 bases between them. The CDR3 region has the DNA TGCGCCAGCAGCTTGGAAGGGATAGCCTACGAGCAGTACTTC. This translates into CASSLEGIAYEQYF.

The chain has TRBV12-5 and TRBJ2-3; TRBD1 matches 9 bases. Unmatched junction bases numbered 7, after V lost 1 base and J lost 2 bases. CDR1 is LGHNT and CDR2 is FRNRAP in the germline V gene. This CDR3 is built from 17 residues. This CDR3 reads CASGLALTGGLTDTQYF. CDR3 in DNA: TGTGCTAGTGGTTTGGCCCTAACAGGGGGCCTCACAGATACGCAGTATTTT. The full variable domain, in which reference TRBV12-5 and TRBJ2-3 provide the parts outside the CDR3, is DARVTQTPRHKVTEMGQEVTMRCQPILGHNTVFWYRQTMMQGLELLAYFRNRAPLDDSGMPKDRFSAEMPDATLATLKIQPSEPRDSAVYFCASGLALTGGLTDTQYFGPGTRLTVL.

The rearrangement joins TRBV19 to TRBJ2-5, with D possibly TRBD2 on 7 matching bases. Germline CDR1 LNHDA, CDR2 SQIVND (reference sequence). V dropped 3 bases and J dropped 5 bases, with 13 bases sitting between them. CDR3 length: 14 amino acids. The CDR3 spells CASSMGRGLETQYF. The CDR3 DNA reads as TGTGCCAGTAGTATGGGGCGGGGGCTTGAGACCCAGTACTTC.

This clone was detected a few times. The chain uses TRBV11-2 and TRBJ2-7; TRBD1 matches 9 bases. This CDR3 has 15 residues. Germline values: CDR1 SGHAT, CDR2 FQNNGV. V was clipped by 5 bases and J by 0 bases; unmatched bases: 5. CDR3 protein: CASSTGTGPSYEQYF. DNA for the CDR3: TGTGCCAGCAGCACTGGGACAGGGCCCTCCTACGAGCAGTACTTC.

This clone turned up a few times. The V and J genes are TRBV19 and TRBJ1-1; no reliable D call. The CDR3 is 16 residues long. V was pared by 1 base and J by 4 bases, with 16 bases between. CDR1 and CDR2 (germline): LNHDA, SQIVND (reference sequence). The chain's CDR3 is CASSIGAPPLVTEAFF. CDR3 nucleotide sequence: TGTGCCAGTAGTATAGGTGCCCCACCGCTCGTCACTGAAGCTTTCTTT.

The CDR3 is CASSGTIADTQYF. The CDR3 DNA reads as TGTGCCAGCTCCGGGACTATAGCAGATACGCAGTATTTT. This chain joins TRBV18 and TRBJ2-3, with 7 bases identical to TRBD2. The germline CDR1 and CDR2 sequences are KGHSH and LQKENI. After removal of 6 bases from V and 4 bases from J, the junction contained 4 bases not matched to a gene. CDR3 length: 13 residues.

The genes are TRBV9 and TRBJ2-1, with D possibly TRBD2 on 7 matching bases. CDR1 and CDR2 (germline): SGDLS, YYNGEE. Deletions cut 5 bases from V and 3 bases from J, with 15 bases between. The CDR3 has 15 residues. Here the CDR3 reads CASRATGGLYNEQFF. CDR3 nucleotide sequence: TGTGCCAGCAGGGCGACGGGGGGCCTCTACAATGAGCAGTTCTTC.

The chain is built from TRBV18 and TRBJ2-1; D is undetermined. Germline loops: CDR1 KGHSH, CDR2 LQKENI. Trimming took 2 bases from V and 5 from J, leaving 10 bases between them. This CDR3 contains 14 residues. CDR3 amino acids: CASSPSPRDNEQFF. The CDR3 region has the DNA TGTGCCAGCTCACCAAGTCCTCGGGACAATGAGCAGTTCTTC.

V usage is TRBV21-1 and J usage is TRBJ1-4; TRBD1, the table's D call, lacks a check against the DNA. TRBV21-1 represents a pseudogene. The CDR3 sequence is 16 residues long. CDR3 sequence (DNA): TGTGCCAGCAGCTTACAACAGGAAACAACTAATGAAAAACTGTTTTTT. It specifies CASSLQQETTNEKLFF.

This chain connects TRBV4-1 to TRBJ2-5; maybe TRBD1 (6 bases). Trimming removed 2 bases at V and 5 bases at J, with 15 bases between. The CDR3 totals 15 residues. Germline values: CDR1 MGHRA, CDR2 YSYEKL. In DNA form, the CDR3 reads TGCGCCAGCAGCCAACTACAACAGGGTCTTGAGACCCAGTACTTC. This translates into CASSQLQQGLETQYF.

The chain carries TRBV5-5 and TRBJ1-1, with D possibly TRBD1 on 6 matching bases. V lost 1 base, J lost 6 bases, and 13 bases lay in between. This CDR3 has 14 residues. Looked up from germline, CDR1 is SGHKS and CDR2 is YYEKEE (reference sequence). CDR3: CASSLPTGRAEAFF. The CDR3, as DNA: TGTGCCAGCAGCTTGCCCACAGGGAGGGCTGAAGCTTTCTTT.

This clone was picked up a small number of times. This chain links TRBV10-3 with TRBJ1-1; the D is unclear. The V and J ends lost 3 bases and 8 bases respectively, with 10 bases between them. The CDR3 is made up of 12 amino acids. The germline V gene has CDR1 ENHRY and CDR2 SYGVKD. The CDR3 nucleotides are TGTGCCATCAGTGAATACATCGGGGAAGCTTTCTTT. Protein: CAISEYIGEAFF.

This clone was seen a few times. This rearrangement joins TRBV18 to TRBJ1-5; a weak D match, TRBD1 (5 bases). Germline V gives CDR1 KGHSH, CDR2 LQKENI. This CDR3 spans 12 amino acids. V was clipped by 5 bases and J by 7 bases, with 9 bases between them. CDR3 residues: CASSGGLQPQHF. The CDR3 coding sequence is TGTGCCAGCTCAGGGGGGTTACAGCCCCAGCATTTT.

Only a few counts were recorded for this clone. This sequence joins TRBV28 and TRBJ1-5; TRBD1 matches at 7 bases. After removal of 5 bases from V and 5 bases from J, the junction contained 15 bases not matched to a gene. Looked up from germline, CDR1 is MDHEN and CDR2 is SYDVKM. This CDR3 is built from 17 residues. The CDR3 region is CASSPLLPGQKDQPQHF. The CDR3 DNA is TGTGCCAGCAGTCCTCTTTTACCGGGACAGAAGGATCAGCCCCAGCATTTT.

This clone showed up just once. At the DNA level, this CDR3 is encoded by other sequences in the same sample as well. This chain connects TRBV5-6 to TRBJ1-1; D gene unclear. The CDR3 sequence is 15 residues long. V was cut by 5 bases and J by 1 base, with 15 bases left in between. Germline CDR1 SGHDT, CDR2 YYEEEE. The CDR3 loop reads CASSSTPAGNTEAFF. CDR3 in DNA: TGTGCCAGCAGTTCCACTCCCGCGGGGAACACTGAAGCTTTCTTT.

This CDR3 reads CAWSVRLAGGPYEQYF. The CDR3 DNA reads as TGTGCCTGGAGTGTAAGGCTAGCGGGAGGGCCGTACGAGCAGTACTTC. V is TRBV30 and J is TRBJ2-7; 12 nucleotides line up with TRBD2. CDR1 is GTSNPN, CDR2 SVGIG, per germline (reference sequence). The CDR3 is made up of 16 amino acids. The ends lost 0 bases at V and 4 bases at J; junction bases unmatched: 7.

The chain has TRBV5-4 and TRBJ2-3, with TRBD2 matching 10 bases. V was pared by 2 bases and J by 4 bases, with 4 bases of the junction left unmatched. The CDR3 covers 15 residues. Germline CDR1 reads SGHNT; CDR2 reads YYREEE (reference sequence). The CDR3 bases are TGTGCCAGCAGCTTTACTAGCGGGACTCCAGATACGCAGTATTTT. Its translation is CASSFTSGTPDTQYF.